Presented here are 27 T cell receptor beta chains from one specimen sequenced in a study of control samples from healthy donors and cancer patients. Sequencing used immunoSEQ multiplex PCR; TCRdb keeps in-frame clones, though not all of them. The data contain 100,000 to 150,000 clones, more than 85% of them singletons. The sequencing sample was made of blood. Every receptor here comes from a man between 18 and 29 years old in good health.

The chain couples TRBV3-1 (or the pseudogene TRBV3-2) to TRBJ2-4; maybe TRBD1 (6 bases). V was trimmed by 0 bases and J by 8 bases, leaving 11 bases between them. Germline-derived CDR1 and CDR2 are LGHDT and YNNKEL (reference sequence). The CDR3 length is 14 residues. CDR3: CASSQDGRGDIQYF. The DNA for the CDR3 is TGTGCCAGCAGCCAAGATGGCAGGGGTGACATTCAGTACTTC.

The rearrangement links TRBV29-1 to TRBJ1-1; a possible D gene is TRBD1 (5 bases). From germline, CDR1 is SQVTM and CDR2 ANQGSEA. CDR3 length: 10 residues. The V end lost 3 bases, the J end lost 8 bases, and 7 bases lay between the germline ends. CDR3 sequence (DNA): TGCAGCGTTGATAGGGACGAAGCTTTCTTT. Translating it yields CSVDRDEAFF.

The V and J genes are TRBV11-2 and TRBJ2-1; 14 nucleotides match TRBD2. CDR3 length: 18 residues. The V gene end was trimmed by 2 bases and the J gene end by 4 bases; junction bases not matched to a gene: 7. CDR1 is SGHAT and CDR2 is FQNNGV in the germline V gene. CDR3 amino acids: CASSLRRLAGGYYNEQFF. The CDR3 bases are TGTGCCAGCAGCTTAAGAAGACTAGCGGGAGGGTATTACAATGAGCAGTTCTTC.

The gene calls are TRBV7-2 and TRBJ2-5, with D possibly TRBD1 on 6 matching bases. There are 12 residues in the CDR3. Between the trimmed V and J ends, which lost 7 bases and 4 bases, there was a span of 10 bases. CDR1 SGHTA and CDR2 FQGNSA come from the germline V gene. The CDR3 DNA reads as TGTGCCAGCAAGAGGGGGAGAGAGACCCAGTACTTC. Its protein product is CASKRGRETQYF.

This chain links TRBV9 with TRBJ1-1; possibly TRBD1 for D (5 bases). Trimming removed 3 bases at V and 3 bases at J, with 18 bases between. The CDR3 has 16 amino acids. CDR1 SGDLS and CDR2 YYNGEE come from the germline V gene. Written as DNA, the CDR3 is TGTGCCAGCAGCGAGGCGGGGAGGGGTTCGGACACTGAAGCTTTCTTT. The encoded protein is CASSEAGRGSDTEAFF.

About this clone: The same CDR3 can be traced to other DNA sequences in this sample. This chain links TRBV7-6 with TRBJ2-7; TRBD2 agrees at 7 bases. There are 15 residues in the CDR3. Germline CDR1 reads SGHVS; CDR2 reads FNYEAQ. V gave up 0 bases and J gave up 3 bases; unmatched junction bases: 5. CDR3 in DNA: TGTGCCAGCAGCTTAGCGGGAGGGCCTAACTACGAGCAGTACTTC. Protein sequence: CASSLAGGPNYEQYF.

V and J are TRBV7-9 and TRBJ1-1; D might be TRBD1 (5 bases). CDR3 length: 16 residues. Germline values: CDR1 SEHNR, CDR2 FQNEAQ (reference sequence). V lost 1 base, J lost 1 base, and 13 bases lay in between. The CDR3 DNA sequence: TGTGCCAGCAGCTTAGGTACGGCAGGACAGAACACTGAAGCTTTCTTT. Amino acids: CASSLGTAGQNTEAFF.

The rearrangement joins TRBV7-8 to TRBJ2-1; 13 bases are a match to TRBD2. V lost 0 bases and J lost 2; bases outside the gene matches: 10. From germline, CDR1 is SGHVS and CDR2 FQNEAQ. This CDR3 spans 20 amino acids. The CDR3, as DNA: TGTGCCAGCAGCTTAGCAACTAGCGGGAGGGCCGACCCCACCTACAATGAGCAGTTCTTC. It translates to CASSLATSGRADPTYNEQFF.

The rearrangement uses TRBV30 and TRBJ1-1, with D tentatively TRBD1 (6 bases). Germline-derived CDR1 and CDR2 are GTSNPN and SVGIG (reference sequence). Deletions cut 5 bases from V and 7 bases from J, with 8 bases between. The CDR3 is made up of 10 amino acids. The CDR3 loop reads CAWGGSEAFF. The DNA for the CDR3 is TGTGCCTGGGGGGGCAGTGAAGCTTTCTTT.

The V and J genes are TRBV19 and TRBJ1-6; D is ambiguous. This CDR3 is 15 amino acids long. Germline CDR1 LNHDA, CDR2 SQIVND (reference sequence). Between the trimmed V and J ends, which lost 4 bases and 5 bases, there was a span of 12 bases. The CDR3 DNA sequence: TGTGCCAGTAGTACGCGGGGTGTGGATAATTCACCCCTCCACTTT. This encodes CASSTRGVDNSPLHF. The full variable domain, completed using reference TRBV19 and TRBJ1-6, is DGGITQSPKYLFRKEGQNVTLSCEQNLNHDAMYWYRQDPGQGLRLIYYSQIVNDFQKGDIAEGYSVSREKKESFPLTVTSAQKNPTAFYLCASSTRGVDNSPLHFGNGTRLTVT.

This clone was counted between two and nine times. J is TRBJ1-5 and V is TRBV27, with TRBD1 matching 7 bases. The V segment lost 3 bases and the J segment 1 base; nucleotides outside the gene matches: 3. The germline V gene has CDR1 MNHEY and CDR2 SMNVEV (reference sequence). The CDR3 is 15 residues long. As DNA, the CDR3 is TGTGCCAGCAGTTTCGACAGGGCGAGCAATCAGCCCCAGCATTTT. This sequence encodes CASSFDRASNQPQHF.

The chain links TRBV11-2 to TRBJ2-1, with D perhaps matching TRBD1 or TRBD2 (5 bases each). This CDR3 has 17 residues. Trimming left V 2 bases short and J 9 bases short, with 23 bases between. CDR1 and CDR2 from the germline V gene are SGHAT and FQNNGV. The CDR3 region has the DNA TGTGCCAGCAGCTTACAAACCGGGACGCAACAAAGGGGTGAGCAGTTCTTC. It encodes CASSLQTGTQQRGEQFF.

This rearrangement joins TRBV14 to TRBJ2-1; TRBD2 is a possible D gene (6 bases). Germline V gene sequence: CDR1 SGHDN, CDR2 FVKESK. V was cut by 8 bases and J by 12 bases, with 17 bases left in between. The CDR3 is 12 residues long. Written as DNA, the CDR3 is TGTGCCAGCGGGACTGGGAGAATATGGCAGTTCTTC. It translates to CASGTGRIWQFF.

In DNA, the CDR3 is TGCGCCAGCAGCCCTACTAGCGGTTCATTTTCAGATACGCAGTATTTT. Its translation: CASSPTSGSFSDTQYF. The V gene is TRBV5-1, the J gene TRBJ2-3; 8 positions agree with TRBD2. Trimming removed 4 bases from V and 4 bases from J; junction bases left unmatched: 11. The CDR3 is made up of 16 amino acids. Germline assignment: CDR1 SGHRS and CDR2 YFSETQ.

The chain employs TRBV27 and TRBJ2-1; the D gene is possibly TRBD2 (6 bases). The V gene's germline CDR1 is MNHEY and CDR2 SMNVEV (reference sequence). Trimming pared 0 bases from V and 5 bases from J, leaving 8 bases between. CDR3 length: 14 amino acids. The CDR3 is CASSLSAGNNEQFF. CDR3 coding DNA: TGTGCCAGCAGTTTATCCGCGGGAAACAATGAGCAGTTCTTC.

This sequence joins TRBV6-2 or TRBV6-3 and TRBJ2-4, with no clear D. Trimming took off 0 bases at V and 0 bases at J, with 12 bases between the two ends. Germline V gene data show CDR1 as MNHEY and CDR2 as SVGEGT. This CDR3 has 17 residues. The CDR3 is CASSYSMAALAKNIQYF. The CDR3 bases are TGTGCCAGCAGTTACTCGATGGCAGCACTAGCCAAAAACATTCAGTACTTC.

The chain recombines TRBV30 with TRBJ1-6; D is uncertain. Trimming removed 1 base from V and 10 bases from J, with 11 bases in between. The CDR3 contains 13 residues. Germline CDR1 is GTSNPN and CDR2 is SVGIG (reference sequence). Here the CDR3 DNA reads TGTGCCTGGAGTGATGGAGGCAGGTCACCCCTCCACTTT. Translated: CAWSDGGRSPLHF.

V usage is TRBV12-3 or TRBV12-4 and J usage is TRBJ1-1, with D hard to call. This CDR3 is 11 amino acids long. Trimming took off 6 bases at V and 1 base at J, with 3 bases between the two ends. In DNA, the CDR3 is TGTGCCAGCAGGCAGAACACTGAAGCTTTCTTT. Protein sequence: CASRQNTEAFF.

The chain joins TRBV11-2 to TRBJ2-1, with 7 bases identical to TRBD2. The junction had 10 bases not matched to a gene; V was cut back by 4 bases and J by 1 base. The CDR3 is made up of 17 amino acids. The V gene's germline CDR1 is SGHAT and CDR2 FQNNGV. CDR3 in DNA: TGTGCCAGCAGCTCGCGAACCCAAGCGGGATCCTACAATGAGCAGTTCTTC. Translation gives CASSSRTQAGSYNEQFF.

The chain links TRBV27 to TRBJ1-1; a weak D match, TRBD1 (5 bases). Germline CDR1 reads MNHEY; CDR2 reads SMNVEV (reference sequence). The CDR3 is made up of 16 amino acids. With 9 bases removed from V and 1 base from J, the gap between germline ends came to 21 bases. DNA for the CDR3: TGTGCCAGTCACACCGGGGGGGTCTTCGGGAACACTGAAGCTTTCTTT. This encodes CASHTGGVFGNTEAFF.

This clone has a single count. The chain uses TRBV7-8 and TRBJ1-1; 9 nucleotides match TRBD1. From germline, CDR1 is SGHVS and CDR2 FQNEAQ. CDR3 length equals 14 residues. Trimming removed 7 bases from V and 5 bases from J; junction bases left unmatched: 8. The CDR3 DNA follows: TGTGCCAGCATCGAGACAGGGGGATGGACTGAAGCTTTCTTT. Translated: CASIETGGWTEAFF.

This clone showed up just once. This rearrangement joins TRBV14 to TRBJ2-2; unclear D gene. This CDR3 region has 14 residues. Per germline, CDR1 SGHDN and CDR2 FVKESK. Trimming cost V 0 bases and J 2 bases, with 4 bases left between them. CDR3 DNA sequence: TGTGCCAGCAGCCAAGAACTCAACACCGGGGAGCTGTTTTTT. Its translation is CASSQELNTGELFF.

V and J are TRBV5-1 and TRBJ1-2; TRBD1 aligns across 8 bases. V lost 3 bases and J lost 5; bases outside the gene matches: 9. The CDR3 is 15 residues long. The germline V gene encodes CDR1 SGHRS and CDR2 YFSETQ. The CDR3 nucleotides read TGCGCCAGCAGCTCGACAATACAGGGGGGGTATGGCTACACCTTC. Translated, it gives CASSSTIQGGYGYTF. Complete variable domain (other parts from reference TRBV5-1 and TRBJ1-2): KAGVTQTPRYLIKTRGQQVTLSCSPISGHRSVSWYQQTPGQGLQFLFEYFSETQRNKGNFPGRFSGRQFSNSRSEMNVSTLELGDSALYLCASSSTIQGGYGYTFGSGTRLTVV.

The J gene is TRBJ1-3, the V gene TRBV6-5; 10 bases agree with TRBD1. The trim removed 2 bases at V and 4 bases at J, leaving 5 bases unmatched. Germline lookup yields CDR1 MNHEY and CDR2 SVGAGI. This CDR3 has 16 amino acids. This CDR3 is CASSYGDRGYGNTIYF. CDR3 nucleotides: TGTGCCAGCAGTTACGGGGACAGGGGTTACGGAAACACCATATATTTT.

With regard to this clone: One end of the junction is discordant with germline, which a read error may explain. The V call is TRBV7-7, the J call TRBJ1-1; 9 bases line up with TRBD1. Germline values: CDR1 SSHAT, CDR2 FNYEAQ (reference sequence). This CDR3 is built from 16 residues. In DNA form, the CDR3 reads TGTGCTAGCAGCCCCCTTGGGGGACAGGGTCCCCCTGAAGCTTTCTTT. It yields the protein CASSPLGGQGPPEAFF.

This clone was picked up a small number of times. V is TRBV6-4 and J is TRBJ2-2; 9 bases fit TRBD2. The CDR3 is 16 residues long. CDR1 is MRHNA, CDR2 SNTAGT, per germline. V lost 6 bases, J lost 3 bases, and 8 bases stayed unmatched. CDR3 bases: TGTGCCAGCAGCACATCTAGCGGGGATTACACCGGGGAGCTGTTTTTT. As protein: CASSTSSGDYTGELFF.

The J gene is TRBJ2-7, the V gene TRBV25-1, with D perhaps given as TRBD1 or TRBD2 (5 bases each). CDR3 length equals 14 residues. Germline loops: CDR1 MGHDK, CDR2 SYGVNS. With 3 bases removed from V and 4 bases from J, the gap between germline ends came to 13 bases. CDR3 residues: CASSDPGPRYEQYF. DNA of the CDR3: TGTGCCAGCAGTGACCCGGGACCGAGGTACGAGCAGTACTTC.